Described below is a single T cell receptor (beta chain) sequence and its context. A read error may explain this, as a much larger clone is one base away. The data stem from a study of T cells in Graves' hyperthyroidism and ophthalmopathy. The CDR3 contains 15 residues. Germline values: CDR1 MNHEY, CDR2 SVGEGT. The CDR3 regions of TCR beta were amplified from RNA transcripts. Using the HTBI primer set, a first-round RT-PCR was run on the TCR CDR3. TCRdb fed the multiplex PCR reads into MiXCR, producing one record per CDR3 protein. The sample includes roughly 720,000 distinct CDR3 sequences, 15% to 20% of them seen just once.

V is TRBV6-2 or TRBV6-3 and J is TRBJ2-7, with a weak D call TRBD1 (6 bases). The receptor was isolated from a man between 50 and 59 years old with Graves' hyperthyroidism. Source material: blood. In DNA, the CDR3 is TGTGCCAGCAGGGACCGGGACATTTCTTCCTACGAGCGGTACTTC. Translation gives CASRDRDISSYERYF.